The rows below give T cell receptor beta chains drawn from one sample of a study of graft-versus-host responses after intestinal transplantation. These receptors are not linked to any known antigen. Clones were read by immunoSEQ multiplex PCR, and TCRdb kept only the in-frame ones, dropping some. The sample has 45,000 to 65,000 clones, 94% seen once. The specimen was unstimulated CD4+ T cells sorted from spleen or lymph node cells, collected before transplant. These receptors all come from a human donor who was the organ donor for an intestinal transplant. Both conserved end residues are part of each CDR3. A D gene is named only where the DNA matches it firmly.

V gene,J gene,D gene,CDR3 protein
TRBV7-3,TRBJ2-7,TRBD1,CASSPRGQGKGEQYF
TRBV4-1,TRBJ1-2,TRBD1,CASSPPGGGAYYGYTF
TRBV4-1,TRBJ2-1,TRBD1,CASSARQGDEQFF
TRBV5-4,TRBJ2-3,TRBD2,CASSLVGGGPTDTQYF
TRBV7-9,TRBJ2-7,NA,CASRWTGTYEQYF
TRBV6-5,TRBJ2-1,TRBD2,CASSYLGLADEQFF
TRBV27,TRBJ2-7,NA,CASSYGAGYYEQYF
TRBV12-5,TRBJ2-1,NA,CASGPPTNEQFF
TRBV20-1,TRBJ2-7,NA,CSAQGSYEQYF
TRBV6-5,TRBJ1-6,TRBD1,CASRGGQGLRSPLHF
TRBV15,TRBJ1-2,NA,CATSRAGIYGYTF
TRBV6-1,TRBJ1-6,NA,CASSTEGYSPLHF
TRBV4-3,TRBJ2-4,TRBD2,CASSQDFPPGLAGGPAKNIQYF
TRBV5-4,TRBJ2-5,NA,CASSFDRVRETQYF
TRBV7-2,TRBJ1-1,TRBD1,CASSPRQGGNTEAFF
TRBV5-1,TRBJ1-1,NA,CASRTGMNTEAFF
TRBV7-9,TRBJ2-3,TRBD2,CASSPWTSGGADTQYF
TRBV7-9,TRBJ1-3,TRBD1,CASSGRDRGGNTIYF
TRBV11-2,TRBJ2-3,TRBD2,CASSRTLAGGTDTQYF
TRBV5-6,TRBJ2-3,NA,CASSSGPSTDTQYF
TRBV14,TRBJ1-6,TRBD1,CASSQLDRGQSPLHF
TRBV6-6,TRBJ2-5,TRBD1,CASSPGQARETQYF
TRBV5-1,TRBJ2-3,NA,CASSLGGVDTQYF
TRBV15,TRBJ2-7,TRBD2,CATSRGKRAGDYEQYF
TRBV19,TRBJ2-6,NA,CASTPESRAAGANVLTF
TRBV7-2,TRBJ2-7,NA,CASSLGRGSYEQYF
TRBV5-1,TRBJ2-1,NA,CASSLVRGAYNEQFF
TRBV7-2,TRBJ2-7,TRBD2,CASSRPSGGTYEQYF
TRBV5-4,TRBJ2-3,NA,CASSLYRDTQYF
TRBV10-2,TRBJ2-3,NA,CASCPPGSSGDTQYF
TRBV11-3,TRBJ2-1,TRBD1,CASSYRDSHEQFF
TRBV25-1,TRBJ1-2,TRBD1,CASVGQGAWGYTF
TRBV7-2,TRBJ2-1,NA,CASSSSSYNEQFF
TRBV10-2,TRBJ2-2,NA,CASSSRQSGGELFF
TRBV19,TRBJ1-1,TRBD1,CASSLLFTGGTEAFF
TRBV4-3,TRBJ1-5,TRBD1,CASSQRRRDSRNQPQHF
TRBV6-1,TRBJ1-6,NA,CASTHFKGDSPLHF
TRBV30,TRBJ1-1,NA,CAWMLNTEAFF
TRBV7-9,TRBJ2-3,NA,CASSLTDTQYF